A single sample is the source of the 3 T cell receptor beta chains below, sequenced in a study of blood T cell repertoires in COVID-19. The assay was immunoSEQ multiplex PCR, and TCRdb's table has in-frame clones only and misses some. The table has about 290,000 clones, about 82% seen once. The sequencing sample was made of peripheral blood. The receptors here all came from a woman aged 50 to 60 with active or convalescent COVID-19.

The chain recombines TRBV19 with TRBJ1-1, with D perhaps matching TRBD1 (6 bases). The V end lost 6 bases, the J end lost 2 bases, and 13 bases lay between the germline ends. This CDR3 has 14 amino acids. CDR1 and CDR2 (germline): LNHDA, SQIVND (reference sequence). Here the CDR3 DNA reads TGTGCCAGTAGCCCTGACAGGTACAACACTGAAGCTTTCTTT. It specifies CASSPDRYNTEAFF.

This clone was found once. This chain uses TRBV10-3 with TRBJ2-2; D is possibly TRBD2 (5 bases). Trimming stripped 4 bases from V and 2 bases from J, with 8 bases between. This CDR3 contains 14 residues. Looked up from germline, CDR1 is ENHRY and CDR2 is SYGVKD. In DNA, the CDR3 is TGTGCCATCAGTGCGACTATTAACACCGGGGAGCTGTTTTTT. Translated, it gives CAISATINTGELFF.

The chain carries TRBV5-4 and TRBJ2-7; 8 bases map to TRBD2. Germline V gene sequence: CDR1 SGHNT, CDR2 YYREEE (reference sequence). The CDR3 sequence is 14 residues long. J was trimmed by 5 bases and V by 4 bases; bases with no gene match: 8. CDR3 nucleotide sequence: TGTGCCAGCAGCCCCGGGACTAGGCACGACGAGCAGTACTTC. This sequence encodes CASSPGTRHDEQYF. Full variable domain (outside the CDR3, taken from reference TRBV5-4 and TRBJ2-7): ETGVTQSPTHLIKTRGQQVTLRCSSQSGHNTVSWYQQALGQGPQFIFQYYREEENGRGNFPPRFSGLQFPNYSSELNVNALELDDSALYLCASSPGTRHDEQYFGPGTRLTVT.